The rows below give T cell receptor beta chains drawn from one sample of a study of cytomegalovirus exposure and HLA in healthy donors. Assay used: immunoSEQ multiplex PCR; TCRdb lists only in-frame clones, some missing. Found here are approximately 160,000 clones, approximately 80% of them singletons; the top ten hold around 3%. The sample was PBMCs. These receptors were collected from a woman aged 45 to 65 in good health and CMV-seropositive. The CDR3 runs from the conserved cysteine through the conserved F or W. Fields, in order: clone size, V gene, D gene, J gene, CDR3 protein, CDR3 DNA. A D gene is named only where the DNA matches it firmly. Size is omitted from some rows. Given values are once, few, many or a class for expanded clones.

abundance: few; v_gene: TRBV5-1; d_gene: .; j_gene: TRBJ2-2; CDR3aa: CASSSRVGGELFF; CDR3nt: TGCGCCAGCAGCTCCAGGGTTGGTGGGGAGCTGTTTTTT
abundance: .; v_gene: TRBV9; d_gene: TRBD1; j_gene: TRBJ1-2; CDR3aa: CARIRTGRLINYGYTF; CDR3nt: TGTGCCCGGATTCGGACAGGACGCCTTATTAACTATGGCTACACCTTC
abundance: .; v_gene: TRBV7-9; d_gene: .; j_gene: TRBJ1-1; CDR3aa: CASSSRDSIVTEAFF; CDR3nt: TGTGCCAGCAGCTCCCGAGACTCAATAGTGACTGAAGCTTTCTTT
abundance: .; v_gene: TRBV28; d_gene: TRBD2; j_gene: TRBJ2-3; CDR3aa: CASREAAGGGSTDTQYF; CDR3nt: TGTGCCAGCCGAGAGGCTGCTGGCGGGGGAAGCACAGATACGCAGTATTTT
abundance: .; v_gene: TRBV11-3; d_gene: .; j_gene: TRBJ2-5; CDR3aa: CASKAGEETQYF; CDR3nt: TGTGCCAGTAAAGCAGGGGAAGAGACCCAGTACTTC
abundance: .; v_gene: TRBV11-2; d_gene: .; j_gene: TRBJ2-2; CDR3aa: CASSTRQGGDTGELFF; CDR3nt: TGTGCCAGCAGCACACGACAGGGCGGGGACACCGGGGAGCTGTTTTTT
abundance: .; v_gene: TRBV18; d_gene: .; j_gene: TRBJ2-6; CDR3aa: CASSPRSGNSGANGLTF; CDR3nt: TGTGCCAGCTCACCACGGTCCGGCAACTCTGGGGCCAACGGCCTGACTTTC
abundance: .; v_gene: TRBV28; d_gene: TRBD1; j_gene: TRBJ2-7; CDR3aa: CASSSRVAGGDEQYF; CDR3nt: TGTGCCAGCAGTTCGCGCGTTGCAGGGGGAGATGAGCAGTACTTC
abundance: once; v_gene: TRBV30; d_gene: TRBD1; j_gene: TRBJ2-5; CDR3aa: CAWSVKRQGQETQYF; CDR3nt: TGTGCCTGGAGTGTAAAAAGACAGGGGCAAGAGACCCAGTACTTC
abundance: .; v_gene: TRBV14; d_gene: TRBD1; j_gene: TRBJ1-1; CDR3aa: CASSLGQGRNEAFF; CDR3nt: TGTGCCAGCAGCCTCGGACAGGGTAGGAATGAAGCTTTCTTT
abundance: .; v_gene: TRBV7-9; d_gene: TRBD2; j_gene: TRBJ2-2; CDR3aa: CASSSSGGTGELFF; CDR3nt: TGTGCCAGCAGCTCCTCGGGGGGCACCGGGGAGCTGTTTTTT
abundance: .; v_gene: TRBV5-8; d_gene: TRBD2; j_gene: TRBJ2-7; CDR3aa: CASSLAGAGGLYEQYF; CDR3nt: TGTGCCAGCAGCTTGGCCGGGGCGGGAGGACTCTACGAGCAGTACTTC
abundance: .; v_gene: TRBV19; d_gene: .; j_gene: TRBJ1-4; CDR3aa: CASSIGRNEKLFF; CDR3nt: TGTGCCAGTAGTATTGGGAGAAATGAAAAACTGTTTTTT
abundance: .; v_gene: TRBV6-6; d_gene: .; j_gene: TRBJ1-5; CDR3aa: CASSYSSERQPQHF; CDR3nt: TGTGCCAGCAGTTATTCGTCCGAACGGCAGCCCCAGCATTTT
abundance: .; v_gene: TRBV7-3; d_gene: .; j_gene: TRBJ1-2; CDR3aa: CASSLTGEGDSYTF; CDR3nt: TGTGCCAGCAGCTTAACGGGGGAGGGGGATAGCTACACCTTC
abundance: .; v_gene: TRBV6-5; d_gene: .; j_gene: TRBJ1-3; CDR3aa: CASFSSGNTIYF; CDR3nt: TGTGCCAGCTTCAGCTCTGGAAACACCATATATTTT
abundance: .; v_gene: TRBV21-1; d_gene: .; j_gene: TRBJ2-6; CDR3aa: CASSTEGTPDGANVLTF; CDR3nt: TGTGCCAGCAGCACGGAGGGGACCCCGGATGGGGCCAACGTCCTGACTTTC
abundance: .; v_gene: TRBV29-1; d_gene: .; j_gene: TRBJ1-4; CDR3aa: CSAVGGMINEKLFF; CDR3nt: TGCAGCGCTGTCGGGGGGATGATTAATGAAAAACTGTTTTTT
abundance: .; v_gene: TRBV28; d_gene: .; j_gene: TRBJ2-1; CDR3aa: CASRSGPGDVGEQFF; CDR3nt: TGTGCCAGCAGGTCGGGCCCAGGGGATGTAGGTGAGCAGTTCTTC
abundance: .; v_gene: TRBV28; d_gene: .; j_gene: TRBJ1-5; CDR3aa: CASSSGVRNQPQHF; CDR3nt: TGTGCCAGCAGTTCAGGGGTAAGAAATCAGCCCCAGCATTTT
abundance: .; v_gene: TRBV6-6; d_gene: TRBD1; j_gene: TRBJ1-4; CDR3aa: CASSTSDRGGNEKLFF; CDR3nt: TGTGCCAGCAGTACATCGGACAGGGGGGGGAATGAAAAACTGTTTTTT
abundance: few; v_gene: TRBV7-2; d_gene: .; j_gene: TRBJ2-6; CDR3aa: CASSSRPGSGANGLTF; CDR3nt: TGTGCCAGCAGCTCCCGCCCCGGGTCTGGGGCCAACGGCCTGACTTTC
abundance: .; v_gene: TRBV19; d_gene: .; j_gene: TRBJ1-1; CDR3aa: CASSIRGYMQNTEAFF; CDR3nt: TGTGCCAGTAGTATTCGGGGATATATGCAAAACACTGAAGCTTTCTTT
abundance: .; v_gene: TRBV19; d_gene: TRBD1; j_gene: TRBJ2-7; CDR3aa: CASSNPRDSYEQYF; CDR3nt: TGTGCCAGTAGTAATCCCCGGGACAGCTACGAGCAGTACTTC
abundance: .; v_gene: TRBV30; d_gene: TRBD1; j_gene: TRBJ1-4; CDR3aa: CAGTGRNEKLFF; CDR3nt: TGTGCCGGGACAGGGCGTAATGAAAAACTGTTTTTT
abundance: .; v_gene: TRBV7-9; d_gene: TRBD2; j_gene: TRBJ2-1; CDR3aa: CSSSTATSGSRNEQFF; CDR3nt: TGTTCCAGCAGCACCGCGACTAGCGGGAGTAGGAATGAGCAGTTCTTC
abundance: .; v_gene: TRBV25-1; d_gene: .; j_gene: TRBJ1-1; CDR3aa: CASSEWGRRGGNTEAFF; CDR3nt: TGTGCCAGCAGTGAATGGGGCAGGAGGGGTGGGAACACTGAAGCTTTCTTT
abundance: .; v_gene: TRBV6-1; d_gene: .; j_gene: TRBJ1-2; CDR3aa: CASSEGGGRENGYTF; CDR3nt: TGTGCCAGCAGTGAAGGGGGGGGCAGGGAGAATGGCTACACCTTC
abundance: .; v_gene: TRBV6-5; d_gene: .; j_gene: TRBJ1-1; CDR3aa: CASSGADLMNTEAFF; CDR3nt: TGTGCCAGCAGTGGGGCGGACCTAATGAACACTGAAGCTTTCTTT
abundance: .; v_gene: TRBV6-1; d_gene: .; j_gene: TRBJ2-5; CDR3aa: CASSVTIQETQYF; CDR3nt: TGTGCCAGCAGTGTGACAATCCAAGAGACCCAGTACTTC
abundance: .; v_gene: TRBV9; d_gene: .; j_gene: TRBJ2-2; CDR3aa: CASSVVSLGPRPGELFF; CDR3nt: TGTGCCAGCAGCGTAGTATCCTTGGGGCCTCGACCCGGGGAGCTGTTTTTT
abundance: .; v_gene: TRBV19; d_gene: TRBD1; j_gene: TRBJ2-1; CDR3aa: CASNRGPYNEQFF; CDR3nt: TGTGCCAGTAACAGGGGGCCCTACAATGAGCAGTTCTTC
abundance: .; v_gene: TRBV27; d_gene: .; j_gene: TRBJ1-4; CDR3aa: CASSPDRMQTNEKLFF; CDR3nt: TGTGCCAGCAGCCCGGACAGAATGCAGACTAATGAAAAACTGTTTTTT
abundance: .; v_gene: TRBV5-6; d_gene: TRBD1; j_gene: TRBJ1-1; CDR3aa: CASSLRQGNEAFF; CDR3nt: TGTGCCAGCAGCTTACGACAGGGAAATGAAGCTTTCTTT
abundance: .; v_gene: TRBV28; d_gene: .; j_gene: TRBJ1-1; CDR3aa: CASSRGNTEAFF; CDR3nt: TGTGCCAGCAGTCGGGGGAACACTGAAGCTTTCTTT
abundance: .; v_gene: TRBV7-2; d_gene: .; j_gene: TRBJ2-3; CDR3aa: CASRNEGLSTDTQYF; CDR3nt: TGTGCCAGCAGGAATGAGGGCCTAAGCACAGATACGCAGTATTTT
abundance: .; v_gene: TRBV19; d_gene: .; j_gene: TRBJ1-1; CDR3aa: CASRGYRDTNSDTEAFF; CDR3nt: TGTGCCAGTAGAGGGTACCGGGACACGAATTCGGACACTGAAGCTTTCTTT
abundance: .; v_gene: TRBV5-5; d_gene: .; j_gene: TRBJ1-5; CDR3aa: CASSLAGVGQPQHF; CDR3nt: TGTGCCAGCAGCTTGGCAGGGGTCGGACAGCCCCAGCATTTT
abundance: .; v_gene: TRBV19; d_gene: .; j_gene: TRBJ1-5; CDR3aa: CASSGGQLISQHF; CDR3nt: TGTGCCAGTAGTGGCGGACAGCTTATCTCCCAGCATTTT
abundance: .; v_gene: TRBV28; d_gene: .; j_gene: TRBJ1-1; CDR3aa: CASSLAVNTEAFF; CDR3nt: TGTGCCAGCAGTTTAGCAGTGAACACTGAAGCTTTCTTT
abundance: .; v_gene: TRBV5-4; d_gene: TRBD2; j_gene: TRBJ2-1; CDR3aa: CASSFSAGEKNEQFF; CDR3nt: TGTGCCAGCAGCTTCTCAGCGGGAGAAAAGAATGAGCAGTTCTTC
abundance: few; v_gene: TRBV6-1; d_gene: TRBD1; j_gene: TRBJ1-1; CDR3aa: CASSAGTGQTEAFF; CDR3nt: TGTGCCAGCAGTGCCGGGACAGGGCAGACTGAAGCTTTCTTT
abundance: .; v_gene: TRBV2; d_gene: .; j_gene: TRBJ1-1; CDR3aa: CASHAEVGEAFF; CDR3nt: TGTGCCAGCCACGCTGAGGTGGGTGAAGCTTTCTTT
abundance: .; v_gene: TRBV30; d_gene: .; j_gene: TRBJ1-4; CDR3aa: CAWSPSGRKLFF; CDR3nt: TGTGCCTGGAGTCCCTCCGGGAGAAAACTGTTTTTT
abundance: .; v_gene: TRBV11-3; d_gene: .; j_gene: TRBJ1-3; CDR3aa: CASSRRGPGNTIYF; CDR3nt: TGTGCCAGCAGCCGCAGGGGTCCTGGAAACACCATATATTTT
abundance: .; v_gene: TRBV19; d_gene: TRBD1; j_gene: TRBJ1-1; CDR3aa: CASSMRAGGNTEAFF; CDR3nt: TGTGCCAGTAGTATGCGGGCAGGGGGGAACACTGAAGCTTTCTTT
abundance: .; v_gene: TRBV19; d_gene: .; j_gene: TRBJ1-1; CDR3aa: CASRLQAGNTEAFF; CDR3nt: TGTGCCAGTAGGCTACAGGCCGGGAACACTGAAGCTTTCTTT
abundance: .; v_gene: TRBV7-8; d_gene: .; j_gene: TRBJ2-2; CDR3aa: CASSVRAGVNTGELFF; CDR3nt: TGTGCCAGCAGCGTACGTGCAGGGGTGAACACCGGGGAGCTGTTTTTT
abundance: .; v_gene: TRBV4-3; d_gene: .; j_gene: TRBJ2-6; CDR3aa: CASSRGHTSGANVLTF; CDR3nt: TGCGCCAGCAGCCGGGGACACACCTCTGGGGCCAACGTCCTGACTTTC
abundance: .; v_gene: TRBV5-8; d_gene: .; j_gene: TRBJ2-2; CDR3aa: CASRAPGANTGELFF; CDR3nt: TGTGCCAGCAGGGCCCCGGGGGCGAACACCGGGGAGCTGTTTTTT
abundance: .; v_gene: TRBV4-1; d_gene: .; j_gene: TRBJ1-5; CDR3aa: CASSQGRGRRNQPQHF; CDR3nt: TGCGCCAGCAGCCAAGGCAGGGGAAGGCGGAATCAGCCCCAGCATTTT
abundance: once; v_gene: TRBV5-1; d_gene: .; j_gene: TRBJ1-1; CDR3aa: CASSSSTANTEAFF; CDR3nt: TGCGCCAGCAGCTCCTCCACAGCGAACACTGAAGCTTTCTTT
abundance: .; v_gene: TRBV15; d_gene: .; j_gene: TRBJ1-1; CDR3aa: CATSRDNSRNTEAFF; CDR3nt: TGTGCCACCAGCAGAGATAATAGCAGGAACACTGAAGCTTTCTTT
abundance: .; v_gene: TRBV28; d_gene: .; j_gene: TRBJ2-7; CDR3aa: CASSFPTSFLSYEQYF; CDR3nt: TGTGCCAGCAGTTTCCCTACTAGCTTCCTCTCCTACGAGCAGTACTTC
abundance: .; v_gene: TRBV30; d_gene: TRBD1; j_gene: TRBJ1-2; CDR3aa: CAWSVQGAYGYTF; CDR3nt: TGTGCCTGGAGTGTGCAGGGGGCATATGGCTACACCTTC
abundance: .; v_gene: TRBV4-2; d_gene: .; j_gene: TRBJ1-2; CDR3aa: CASSQDGTNQGYGYTF; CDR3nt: TGTGCCAGCAGCCAAGATGGCACAAATCAGGGCTATGGCTACACCTTC
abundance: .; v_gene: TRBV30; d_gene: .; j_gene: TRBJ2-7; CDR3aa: CAWSVDSYEQYF; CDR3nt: TGTGCCTGGAGTGTAGACAGCTACGAGCAGTACTTC
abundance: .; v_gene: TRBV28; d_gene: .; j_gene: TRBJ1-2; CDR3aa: CASSLWGASLDGYTF; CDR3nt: TGTGCCAGCAGTTTATGGGGCGCTTCCCTTGATGGCTACACCTTC
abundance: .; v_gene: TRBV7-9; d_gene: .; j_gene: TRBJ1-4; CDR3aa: CASSLTRETNEKLFF; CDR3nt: TGTGCCAGCAGCTTAACTAGGGAAACTAATGAAAAACTGTTTTTT
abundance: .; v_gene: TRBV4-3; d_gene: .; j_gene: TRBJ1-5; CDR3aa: CASSLDSYQPQHF; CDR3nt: TGCGCCAGCAGCCTGGACAGCTATCAGCCCCAGCATTTT